This paragraph reports one T cell receptor beta chain. This clonotype was detected only a few times. Its specific antigen is unknown. The record has no base qualities; no much larger clone is one base away. From the germline V gene, CDR1 is SNHLY and CDR2 is FYNNEI. V loses 4 bases at its end and J loses 1 base; junction bases beyond the gene matches: 1. There are 14 amino acids in the CDR3, from cysteine to phenylalanine inclusive. Left in the record is the CDR3 DNA by itself, 42 bases read in frame from the first base. Receptor amplification or capture employed multiplex PCR. The sample was run on an Illumina HiSeq 4000. iRepertoire HTBI primers and Arm-PCR amplification of CDR3 regions were used to construct TCR beta libraries. Gel purification was performed on PCR products prior to sequencing. The original methods were these. Gene usage analysis of CDR3 amino acid clonotypes relied on the 60 to 65 TRBV and 13 to 15 TRBJ segments identified across samples. Filtered high-quality paired reads were merged into contigs using COPE and FqMerger. BLAST was used to align contigs to the IMGT TRBV, TRBD and TRBJ reference genes, and CDR3 was defined following IMGT. Highly expanded clones were defined as clonotypes with a frequency above 0.1%. Shannon entropy was used to measure repertoire diversity, and the Gini coefficient was used to measure V-J evenness. A clonotype was considered public if more than one individual shared it. TCRdb applied fastp at Q25 and MiXCR to the public reads, then kept only in-frame beta chains. One record per CDR3 amino acid sequence lists the most common genes and DNA. What appears here as the V and J calls and clone size reflects TCRdb's work, not the paper's. This sample comprises 450,000 or so distinct CDR3 sequences, approximately 22% of them detected only once. The ten largest account for around 13% of the sample.

This record belongs to a study of regulatory T cells in long-lasting Graves disease listed by TCRdb under 2021. For the wider study: To count as having persistent Graves' disease, a patient had to have received antithyroid drug treatment for over 5 years with TSH receptor autoantibodies remaining persistently positive. Peripheral blood TCR sequencing and RNA sequencing compared persistent Graves' disease patients with newly diagnosed Graves' disease patients. The study was registered as a clinical trial and conducted in China. A total of about 33 samples underwent TCR sequencing, from about 13 patients with persistent Graves' disease and 20 or so patients with newly diagnosed Graves' disease. On average, persistent Graves' disease patients in the clinical cohort had been on antithyroid drugs for about 10 years. On the study overall, not on this receptor specifically: Compared with newly diagnosed patients, persistent Graves' disease patients had lower TCR Shannon entropy and fewer highly expanded clones, which suggests clonal expansion. The small sample size was acknowledged by the authors as a limitation that may reduce accuracy. A larger number of public clonotypes was shared among persistent patients (2,741) than among newly diagnosed patients (around 970). TRBV28, TRBJ1-2 and TRBJ2-5 were preferentially used in persistent disease, while TRBV20-1 and TRBJ2-1 were favored in newly diagnosed disease. The study examined only peripheral blood because the primary lesion, thyroid tissue, could not be accessed. Sequencing and analysis were restricted to the TCR beta chain.

The time point label of this sample denotes: persistent/refractory GD, antithyroid drugs over 5 years with positive TRAb. RNA was extracted from PBMCs in TRIzol for both TCR sequencing and RNA sequencing. The diagnosis of Graves' disease followed American Thyroid Association guidelines. Patients for the study were recruited at an endocrinology department in Xi'an, China. Each patient gave approximately 9 milliliters of peripheral blood, collected in an EDTA anticoagulant tube. Ficoll Paque Plus density gradient separation was used to isolate PBMCs, and no additional T cell sorting was done. An Agilent 2100 Bioanalyzer and agarose gel were used to check RNA quality, and a NanoDrop 2000 was used to measure RNA concentration.

Recombination linked TRBV2 to TRBJ2-1; the junction holds 7 bases that match TRBD2. This specimen consisted of peripheral blood mononuclear cells (PBMCs), obtained when the disease was refractory, from a patient treated with antithyroid drugs. This receptor was identified in a female donor with Graves disease. The DNA reads as follows: TGTGCCAGCAGTGGCGGGAGTTCCTACAATGAGCAGTTCTTC. Translated, it gives CASSGGSSYNEQFF. With the portions outside the CDR3 filled from the reference TRBV2 and TRBJ2-1 genes, the complete variable region becomes EPEVTQTPSHQVTQMGQEVILRCVPISNHLYFYWYRQILGQKVEFLVSFYNNEISEKSEIFDDQFSVERPDGSNFTLKIRSTKLEDSAMYFCASSGGSSYNEQFFGPGTRLTVL.